The 32 T cell receptor beta chains in this list originate from one sample, sequenced in a study of T cell responses to AZD1222 COVID-19 vaccine. Clones were read by immunoSEQ multiplex PCR, and TCRdb kept only the in-frame ones, dropping some. The sample consists of roughly 160,000 clones, over 75% of them appearing once. The starting material was peripheral blood, obtained on day 0 of AZD1222 vaccination. The receptors were sampled from an adult in good health.

This chain links TRBV7-2 with TRBJ2-7; 9 bases are a match to TRBD1. Germline V gives CDR1 SGHTA, CDR2 FQGNSA. The CDR3 runs to 13 residues. After removal of 6 bases from V and 3 bases from J, the junction contained 3 bases not matched to a gene. CDR3 residues: CASRGTGNYEQYF. The DNA of the CDR3 is TGTGCCAGCAGGGGGACAGGGAACTACGAGCAGTACTTC. The full variable domain, in which reference TRBV7-2 and TRBJ2-7 provide the parts outside the CDR3, is GAGVSQSPSNKVTEKGKDVELRCDPISGHTALYWYRQSLGQGLEFLIYFQGNSAPDKSGLPSDRFSAERTGGSVSTLTIQRTQQEDSAVYLCASRGTGNYEQYFGPGTRLTVT.

The rearrangement uses TRBV6-5 and TRBJ2-3; tentative D call: TRBD2 (5 bases). Germline CDR1 reads MNHEY; CDR2 reads SVGAGI. The V gene lost 2 bases and the J gene lost 4 bases, with 10 bases spanning the gap. The CDR3 is made up of 14 amino acids. CDR3 nucleotide sequence: TGTGCCAGCAGTTACGAGCGGACCTCAGATACGCAGTATTTT. It encodes CASSYERTSDTQYF.

This chain joins TRBV27 and TRBJ2-1; 7 nucleotides line up with TRBD2. The germline V gene encodes CDR1 MNHEY and CDR2 SMNVEV (reference sequence). CDR3 length: 15 amino acids. The junction had 13 bases not matched to a gene; V was cut back by 7 bases and J by 7 bases. This chain's CDR3 is CASKHSGSDGNEQFF. The CDR3 DNA sequence: TGTGCCAGCAAACATAGCGGGTCCGACGGGAATGAGCAGTTCTTC.

V and J are TRBV7-9 and TRBJ1-4, with D unclear. Germline CDR1 and CDR2: SEHNR and FQNEAQ (reference sequence). Trimming cost V 1 base and J 3 bases, with 12 bases left between them. There are 16 residues in the CDR3. For the CDR3, the DNA is TGTGCCAGCAGCTTAGACGAGGCCACGCCTAATGAAAAACTGTTTTTT. Encoded protein: CASSLDEATPNEKLFF.

The V and J genes are TRBV7-3 and TRBJ2-2, with TRBD2 matching over 13 bases. V lost 4 bases, J lost 1 base, and 9 bases stayed unmatched. Germline V CDR1 and CDR2: SGHTA, FQGTGA. This CDR3 has 19 amino acids. The CDR3 region has the DNA TGTGCCAGCAGCTCCCAACTAGCGGGGGGGCCTGGGAACACCGGGGAGCTGTTTTTT. As protein: CASSSQLAGGPGNTGELFF.

In this sample, this clone turned up once. J is TRBJ2-5 and V is TRBV5-6; 9 bases agree with TRBD1. V lost 4 bases and J lost 4; bases outside the gene matches: 5. CDR3 length: 14 residues. CDR1 and CDR2 from the germline V gene are SGHDT and YYEEEE. CDR3 coding DNA: TGTGCCAGCAGCCTGGGACAGGGAGTAGAGACCCAGTACTTC. Its protein is CASSLGQGVETQYF.

The genes are TRBV29-1 and TRBJ2-5; 9 bases are shared with TRBD2. Unmatched junction bases numbered 5, after V lost 5 bases and J lost 4 bases. The germline V gene encodes CDR1 SQVTM and CDR2 ANQGSEA. This CDR3 region has 13 residues. This CDR3 reads CSVYAGGPETQYF. CDR3 nucleotide sequence: TGCAGCGTTTATGCGGGAGGGCCAGAGACCCAGTACTTC.

This chain joins TRBV24-1 and TRBJ2-3; 7 bases match TRBD2. CDR1 KGHDR and CDR2 SFDVKD come from the germline V gene. The CDR3 is 15 amino acids. V lost 9 bases and J lost 2; bases outside the gene matches: 10. CDR3 protein: CATGTASGNTDTQYF. Written as DNA, the CDR3 is TGTGCCACCGGGACGGCTAGCGGCAACACAGATACGCAGTATTTT.

The rearrangement links TRBV5-4 to TRBJ1-2, with D perhaps matching TRBD1 (6 bases). Deletions cut 0 bases from V and 4 bases from J, with 10 bases between. This CDR3 has 14 amino acids. The germline V gene has CDR1 SGHNT and CDR2 YYREEE (reference sequence). The DNA for the CDR3 is TGTGCCAGCAGCTTGGTGGGGGGCGGCTATGGCTACACCTTC. Amino acid sequence: CASSLVGGGYGYTF.

This chain links TRBV5-6 with TRBJ2-5; D remains unclear. Trimming shortened V by 0 bases and J by 5 bases, and 17 bases separated the two germline ends. CDR3 length: 16 residues. Germline lookup yields CDR1 SGHDT and CDR2 YYEEEE. CDR3 coding DNA: TGTGCCAGCAGCTTGGCTGGAGTGAGTCCAAACGAGACCCAGTACTTC. It specifies CASSLAGVSPNETQYF.

This chain connects TRBV4-1 to TRBJ2-3; 7 bases match TRBD2. The CDR3 totals 16 residues. Per germline, CDR1 MGHRA and CDR2 YSYEKL. J lost 6 bases, V lost 4 bases, and 13 bases had no gene match. As DNA, the CDR3 is TGCGCCAGCAGCCTAGGGACTACGTCCTACATGGATACGCAGTATTTT. Translating it yields CASSLGTTSYMDTQYF.

The chain recombines TRBV7-9 with TRBJ1-5, with no clear D. The CDR3 has 14 residues. V was trimmed by 1 base and J by 9 bases, leaving 13 bases between them. Germline CDR1 and CDR2: SEHNR and FQNEAQ (reference sequence). The CDR3 DNA reads as TGTGCCAGCAGCTTAGTGGCAGGCGATATGCCCCAGCATTTT. This encodes CASSLVAGDMPQHF.

The rearrangement uses TRBV13 and TRBJ2-1; 11 bases map to TRBD1. Losses at the gene ends were 6 bases for V and 8 bases for J; bases not matched to a gene: 6. Germline V gene sequence: CDR1 PRHDT, CDR2 FYEKMQ (reference sequence). The CDR3 totals 14 residues. The CDR3 sequence is CASRGDRGWDEQFF. The CDR3 bases are TGTGCCAGCAGGGGGGACAGGGGGTGGGATGAGCAGTTCTTC.

J is TRBJ2-5 and V is TRBV2, with 10 positions matching TRBD2. CDR1 is SNHLY, CDR2 FYNNEI, per germline. The ends lost 1 base at V and 1 base at J; junction bases unmatched: 3. The CDR3 totals 16 residues. CDR3 amino acids: CASSEGVAGGQETQYF. For the CDR3, the DNA is TGTGCCAGCAGTGAAGGTGTAGCGGGGGGCCAAGAGACCCAGTACTTC.

This clone appeared once. The rearrangement uses TRBV11-1 and TRBJ1-1; 10 nucleotides align to TRBD1. There are 16 residues in the CDR3. The V gene's germline CDR1 is SGHAT and CDR2 FQDESV (reference sequence). The trim removed 7 bases at V and 3 bases at J, leaving 11 bases unmatched. CDR3 amino acids: CASNVDRGTGDTEAFF. The CDR3, as DNA: TGTGCCAGCAACGTCGACAGGGGGACAGGGGACACTGAAGCTTTCTTT.

V usage is TRBV6-5 and J usage is TRBJ1-5, with TRBD1 identical over 8 bases. CDR3 length equals 13 residues. V lost 7 bases to trimming and J lost 6 bases; unmatched junction nucleotides: 5. CDR1 and CDR2 (germline): MNHEY, SVGAGI. CDR3 sequence reads: CASTRTGTQPQHF. In DNA, the CDR3 is TGTGCCAGCACGAGGACAGGGACTCAGCCCCAGCATTTT.

The J gene is TRBJ1-1, the V gene TRBV28; maybe TRBD1 (6 bases). Trimming stripped 4 bases from V and 10 bases from J, with 13 bases between. CDR3 length equals 12 residues. The germline gives CDR1 MDHEN, CDR2 SYDVKM. CDR3 protein: CASSSGGGLAFF. CDR3 in DNA: TGTGCCAGCAGTTCCGGGGGCGGACTAGCTTTCTTT. The full variable domain, rest sourced from reference TRBV28 and TRBJ1-1, is DVKVTQSSRYLVKRTGEKVFLECVQDMDHENMFWYRQDPGLGLRLIYFSYDVKMKEKGDIPEGYSVSREKKERFSLILESASTNQTSMYLCASSSGGGLAFFGQGTRLTVV.

The chain couples TRBV28 to TRBJ2-1; D not certain. The CDR3 totals 13 residues. In germline, CDR1 is MDHEN, CDR2 SYDVKM. V was clipped by 8 bases and J by 5 bases, with 13 bases between them. CDR3 sequence (DNA): TGTGCCAGCGAATCCGAGACCAACAATGAGCAGTTCTTC. Translating gives CASESETNNEQFF.

The gene calls are TRBV3-1 (or the pseudogene TRBV3-2) and TRBJ2-1, with D perhaps being TRBD1 or TRBD2 (5 bases each). In germline, CDR1 is LGHDT, CDR2 YNNKEL (reference sequence). The length of the CDR3 is 17 residues. V was pared by 3 bases and J by 8 bases, with 23 bases between. The chain's CDR3 is CASSHGPYRGLGYEQFF. CDR3 DNA sequence: TGTGCCAGCAGCCACGGACCCTACCGGGGCCTCGGGTATGAGCAGTTCTTC.

The rearrangement uses TRBV19 and TRBJ1-2; D might be TRBD1 (5 bases). V lost 5 bases and J 4 bases, leaving 20 bases between the germline ends. The germline V gene has CDR1 LNHDA and CDR2 SQIVND (reference sequence). The CDR3 totals 16 residues. Here the CDR3 reads CASSPQGGTSGYGYTF. CDR3 sequence (DNA): TGTGCCAGTAGTCCCCAGGGCGGGACTAGCGGCTATGGCTACACCTTC.

In regard to this clone: The limits of the CDR3 on the DNA are not certain, so only TCRdb's listed CDR3 is given. V is TRBV6-5 and J is TRBJ2-7. Germline V lookup: CDR1 MNHEY, CDR2 SVGAGI. The CDR3 spans 12 amino acids, including both terminal residues. The chain's CDR3 is CASSSSLYEQYF.

V usage is TRBV19 and J usage is TRBJ1-5; D is unresolved. The length of the CDR3 is 12 residues. Trimming took off 4 bases at V and 1 base at J, with 2 bases between the two ends. Germline V gene sequence: CDR1 LNHDA, CDR2 SQIVND (reference sequence). CDR3 DNA sequence: TGTGCCAGTAGTAGAAGCAATCAGCCCCAGCATTTT. Amino acid sequence: CASSRSNQPQHF.

The V and J genes are TRBV3-1 (or the pseudogene TRBV3-2) and TRBJ2-7; 13 bases fit TRBD2. V dropped 7 bases and J dropped 1; count of bases not matched to a gene: 7. Germline V CDR1 and CDR2: LGHDT, YNNKEL (reference sequence). The CDR3 length is 16 residues. The DNA of the CDR3 is TGTGCCAGCATCCGTCGGACTAGCGGGGGATCCTACGAGCAGTACGTC. Translated: CASIRRTSGGSYEQYV.

The rearrangement links TRBV29-1 to TRBJ1-1; a weak D match, TRBD1 (5 bases). The CDR3 has 14 residues. V was clipped by 7 bases and J by 3 bases, with 18 bases between them. Germline CDR1 is SQVTM and CDR2 is ANQGSEA. In nucleotides, the CDR3 is TGCAGCGCAAGGAGAGGAGGGACGGACACTGAAGCTTTCTTT. Translating gives CSARRGGTDTEAFF.

The V gene is TRBV28, the J gene TRBJ1-2; D is undetermined. The length of the CDR3 is 13 residues. Germline V gene sequence: CDR1 MDHEN, CDR2 SYDVKM. Trimming shortened V by 4 bases and J by 7 bases, and 13 bases separated the two germline ends. CDR3 sequence: CASSSSTLGGYTF. In nucleotides, the CDR3 is TGTGCCAGCAGTTCCTCAACCTTGGGTGGCTACACCTTC.

This clone was counted between two and nine times. CDR3 DNA sequence: TGTGCCAGCAGCCGAGATCCGACCGGGGAGCTGTTTTTT. Protein: CASSRDPTGELFF. The chain combines TRBV7-3 with TRBJ2-2; D gene ambiguous. This CDR3 has 13 residues. V was cut by 5 bases and J by 5 bases, with 9 bases left in between. Germline values: CDR1 SGHTA, CDR2 FQGTGA.

The gene calls are TRBV4-1 and TRBJ2-7; 7 bases align to TRBD1. Per germline, CDR1 MGHRA and CDR2 YSYEKL. Unmatched junction bases numbered 7, after V lost 0 bases and J lost 2 bases. The CDR3 runs to 16 residues. In DNA form, the CDR3 reads TGCGCCAGCAGCCAAGATTATGGGACAGAGGCCTACGAGCAGTACTTC. Protein sequence: CASSQDYGTEAYEQYF.

The chain couples TRBV4-1 to TRBJ2-5; TRBD1 might be the D (6 bases). Trimming took 1 base from V and 2 from J, leaving 14 bases between them. The CDR3 spans 16 residues. Germline lookup yields CDR1 MGHRA and CDR2 YSYEKL. The DNA for the CDR3 is TGCGCCAGCAGCCAAGTCGAACAGGGATCTCAAGAGACCCAGTACTTC. Translation gives CASSQVEQGSQETQYF.

The V call is TRBV5-6, the J call TRBJ1-1; 7 bases are a match to TRBD1. Germline-derived CDR1 and CDR2 are SGHDT and YYEEEE. This CDR3 region has 15 residues. J lost 2 bases, V lost 6 bases, and 10 bases had no gene match. DNA for the CDR3: TGTGCCAGCACCCACGCGGACAGGAGTAACACTGAAGCTTTCTTT. Translating gives CASTHADRSNTEAFF.

The chain is built from TRBV9 and TRBJ2-5, with TRBD2 as a possible D gene (5 bases). Germline V gene data show CDR1 as SGDLS and CDR2 as YYNGEE. This CDR3 contains 13 residues. Trimming shortened V by 3 bases and J by 5 bases, and 11 bases separated the two germline ends. CDR3 loop: CASSDGRGETQYF. In nucleotides, the CDR3 is TGTGCCAGCAGCGACGGACGCGGGGAGACCCAGTACTTC.

The chain recombines TRBV7-7 with TRBJ2-5, with TRBD2 identical over 9 bases. CDR3 length equals 12 residues. Per germline, CDR1 SSHAT and CDR2 FNYEAQ (reference sequence). The CDR3 sequence: CASGGQQETQYF. The DNA of the CDR3 is TGTGCTAGCGGGGGTCAGCAAGAGACCCAGTACTTC.

This sequence joins TRBV7-8 and TRBJ1-2; 7 positions match TRBD1. Germline CDR1 SGHVS, CDR2 FQNEAQ. This CDR3 region has 13 residues. V was pared by 5 bases and J by 8 bases, with 8 bases of the junction left unmatched. Written as DNA, the CDR3 is TGTGCCAGCAGCCCTGGGACAGCTGGCGGCTACACCTTC. Translation: CASSPGTAGGYTF.